The 6 T cell receptor beta chains below were found in one sample sequenced in a study of blood T cell repertoires in COVID-19. Data came from immunoSEQ multiplex PCR; TCRdb stores just in-frame clones and leaves some out. The sample lists 150,000 to 200,000 clones, approximately 92% seen once, with under 5% in the top ten. Sequenced input: peripheral blood. The receptors shown here come from a woman aged 50 to 65 with acute or convalescent COVID-19.

This rearrangement joins TRBV7-3 to TRBJ1-1; TRBD1 agrees at 12 bases. Trimming took 7 bases from V and 1 from J; bases not matched to a gene: 7. The CDR3 contains 16 residues. Germline-derived CDR1 and CDR2 are SGHTA and FQGTGA. CDR3 protein: CASTTGTGGQNTEAFF. In DNA, the CDR3 is TGTGCCAGCACCACTGGGACAGGGGGCCAGAACACTGAAGCTTTCTTT.

This clone has just a few counts. V and J are TRBV19 and TRBJ1-6; possibly TRBD1 for D (5 bases). The CDR3 extends over 13 amino acids. CDR1 LNHDA and CDR2 SQIVND come from the germline V gene (reference sequence). Deletions cut 4 bases from V and 7 bases from J, with 8 bases between. Written as DNA, the CDR3 is TGTGCCAGTAGTAACAGGCAAAATTCACCCCTCCACTTT. Amino acid sequence: CASSNRQNSPLHF.

This sequence joins TRBV28 and TRBJ1-1; the D is unclear. This CDR3 spans 13 amino acids. V was trimmed by 7 bases and J by 0 bases, leaving 9 bases between them. CDR1 is MDHEN and CDR2 is SYDVKM in the germline V gene. The CDR3: CASTRGVNTEAFF. The CDR3 DNA is TGTGCCAGCACCCGGGGAGTGAACACTGAAGCTTTCTTT.

The CDR3 nucleotides read TGTGCCAGCAGCGGGACTGAGGGTCATATTTCTGGGGAGCAGTACTTC. Encoded protein: CASSGTEGHISGEQYF. This chain joins TRBV25-1 and TRBJ2-7; a weak D match, TRBD2 (6 bases). The CDR3 totals 16 residues. V was trimmed by 6 bases and J by 7 bases, leaving 25 bases between them. CDR1 is MGHDK and CDR2 is SYGVNS in the germline V gene.

This sequence joins TRBV6-5 and TRBJ2-2; tentatively, D is TRBD1 (5 bases). Per the germline V gene, CDR1 is MNHEY and CDR2 is SVGAGI. V shed 7 bases and J shed 3 bases, with 12 bases lying between them. The CDR3 extends over 14 amino acids. CDR3 sequence reads: CASTLDSYTGELFF. CDR3 nucleotide sequence: TGTGCCAGCACCCTAGACAGTTACACCGGGGAGCTGTTTTTT.

This clone occurred a few times. At the DNA level, this CDR3 is encoded by other sequences in the same sample as well. V usage is TRBV7-9 and J usage is TRBJ2-5; a weak D match, TRBD1 (6 bases). The CDR3 extends over 14 amino acids. V dropped 5 bases and J dropped 0 bases, with 10 bases sitting between them. The germline V gene has CDR1 SEHNR and CDR2 FQNEAQ (reference sequence). This chain's CDR3 is CASSQTGNQETQYF. CDR3 nucleotides: TGTGCCAGCAGCCAAACAGGGAACCAAGAGACCCAGTACTTC. Full variable domain (rest looked up from reference TRBV7-9 and TRBJ2-5): DTGVSQNPRHKITKRGQNVTFRCDPISEHNRLYWYRQTLGQGPEFLTYFQNEAQLEKSRLLSDRFSAERPKGSFSTLEIQRTEQGDSAMYLCASSQTGNQETQYFGPGTRLLVL.